Here is one T cell receptor beta chain with its context. CDR1 is SEHNR and CDR2 is FQNEAQ in the germline V gene (reference sequence). The trim removed 5 bases at V and 8 bases at J, leaving 20 bases unmatched. This CDR3 contains 17 residues. The entry originates in a study of blood T cell repertoires in COVID-19. Using immunoSEQ multiplex PCR, the repertoire was profiled, and TCRdb retains in-frame clones only, with some absent. The sample lists around 270,000 clones, around 87% occurring once. The sequenced sample was peripheral blood. This rearrangement joins TRBV7-9 to TRBJ1-2, with 7 positions matching TRBD1. This TCR derives from a woman in her fifties or sixties with acute or convalescent COVID-19. Here the CDR3 DNA reads TGTGCCAGCAGCAACAACGGGGACAGCTTCCTCTATGGAGGCTACACCTTC. Translation: CASSNNGDSFLYGGYTF.